This note documents a single T cell receptor (beta chain) sequence. This record belongs to a study of blood T cell repertoires in COVID-19. Study at large: Donors in the United States, Italy and Spain gave samples during acute or convalescent COVID-19.

Repertoires were generated with immunoSEQ multiplex PCR, while TCRdb's copy carries only in-frame clones and drops some. The repertoire holds 30,000 to 45,000 clones, with approximately 87% as singletons. The clonotype was recovered from a man aged 70-80 years with acute or convalescent COVID-19. Sequencing was performed on peripheral blood.

CDR3 in DNA: TGTGCCAGCAGCGCGGTGACAGGGCCGTACAATGAGCAGTTCTTC. Translating gives CASSAVTGPYNEQFF. The gene calls are TRBV9 and TRBJ2-1; 7 nucleotides align to TRBD1. The trim removed 3 bases at V and 4 bases at J, leaving 7 bases unmatched. The CDR3 sequence is 15 residues long. Germline V gives CDR1 SGDLS, CDR2 YYNGEE.